Given below is one T cell receptor (beta chain) in context. Original processing methods: Counts of nucleated cells, estimated from reference gene primer amplification, were obtained. Clones were sequenced by immunoSEQ multiplex PCR, and TCRdb holds only the in-frame ones, with some missing. The D gene and trimming were derived from the DNA, and the V and J assignments and clone size from that table. This table has approximately 89,000 clones, about 81% appearing once. This sample is part of a study of blood T cell repertoires in COVID-19. Study at large: Material from acute and convalescent COVID-19 was sourced from the United States, Italy and Spain. From T cells, B-cell-depleted T cells, or PBMCs came the material, which was cDNA or gDNA.

The CDR3 has 16 amino acids. Trimming took 0 bases from V and 4 from J; bases not matched to a gene: 4. The germline CDR1 and CDR2 sequences are SGHRS and YFSETQ. The receptor was isolated from a human donor in a cohort sampled during active COVID-19. This sequence joins TRBV5-1 and TRBJ2-1, with TRBD2 matching over 10 bases. The sample comprised peripheral blood. The DNA for the CDR3 is TGCGCCAGCAGCTTGGTAGTAGCGGGGGGATACAATGAGCAGTTCTTC. It specifies CASSLVVAGGYNEQFF.